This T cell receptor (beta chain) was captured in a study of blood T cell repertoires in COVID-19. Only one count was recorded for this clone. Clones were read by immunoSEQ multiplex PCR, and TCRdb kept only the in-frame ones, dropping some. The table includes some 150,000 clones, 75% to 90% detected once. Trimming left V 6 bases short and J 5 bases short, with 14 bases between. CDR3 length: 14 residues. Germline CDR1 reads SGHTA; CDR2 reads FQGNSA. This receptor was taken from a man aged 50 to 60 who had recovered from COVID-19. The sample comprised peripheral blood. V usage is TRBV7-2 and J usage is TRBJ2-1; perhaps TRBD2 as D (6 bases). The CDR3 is CASRTGSRDNEQFF. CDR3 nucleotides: TGTGCCAGCAGAACCGGGAGCAGAGACAATGAGCAGTTCTTC.